These 28 T cell receptor beta chains share one sample of origin, sequenced in a study of PD-1 blockade in classical Hodgkin lymphoma. Profiling relied on immunoSEQ multiplex PCR, and the TCRdb table lists in-frame clones only, not all of them. The sample contains about 21,000 clones, about 94% of which appear only once. Time point specified: newly diagnosed, previously untreated cHL patient sample. Sequenced input: peripheral blood mononuclear cells (PBMCs). The receptors stem from a human donor with classical Hodgkin lymphoma.

The gene calls are TRBV5-1 and TRBJ1-4, with D maybe TRBD1 (6 bases). CDR1 is SGHRS, CDR2 YFSETQ, per germline. This CDR3 has 18 amino acids. The V gene lost 0 bases and the J gene lost 4 bases, with 19 bases spanning the gap. Here the CDR3 DNA reads TGCGCCAGCAGCTTGGCAGGACGTCCAGGGGATGGTAATGAAAAACTGTTTTTT. Protein sequence: CASSLAGRPGDGNEKLFF.

This clone was found a few times. The CDR3: CASSTYRGLAGGQYF. Written as DNA, the CDR3 is TGTGCCAGCAGCACCTACAGGGGCCTAGCGGGTGGGCAGTACTTC. This sequence joins TRBV11-2 and TRBJ2-7, with D perhaps matching TRBD2 (8 bases). V lost 5 bases and J 9 bases, leaving 23 bases between the germline ends. Germline loops: CDR1 SGHAT, CDR2 FQNNGV. The CDR3 loop spans 15 amino acids.

V is TRBV25-1 and J is TRBJ2-7; D is uncertain. Between the trimmed V and J ends, which lost 4 bases and 0 bases, there was a span of 4 bases. The germline V gene encodes CDR1 MGHDK and CDR2 SYGVNS. The CDR3 extends over 12 amino acids. The CDR3 here is CASSASSYEQYF. The CDR3 DNA reads as TGTGCCAGCAGTGCGAGCTCCTACGAGCAGTACTTC.

V usage is TRBV5-1 and J usage is TRBJ1-2, with D possibly TRBD1 on 5 matching bases. Trimming took off 4 bases at V and 0 bases at J, with 16 bases between the two ends. This CDR3 has 16 amino acids. Germline-derived CDR1 and CDR2 are SGHRS and YFSETQ. The CDR3 protein is CASSPRGGATNYGYTF. DNA for the CDR3: TGCGCCAGCAGCCCCCGGGGAGGGGCCACTAACTATGGCTACACCTTC.

The rearrangement joins TRBV27 to TRBJ2-7, with 7 bases identical to TRBD2. Germline CDR1 and CDR2: MNHEY and SMNVEV (reference sequence). V shed 1 base and J 7 bases; nucleotides not matched to a gene: 4. CDR3 size: 13 residues. The CDR3 region is CASSLFWRGEQYF. CDR3 DNA sequence: TGTGCCAGCAGTTTATTTTGGCGGGGGGAGCAGTACTTC.

CDR3 loop: CAISDPGEVATEAFF. The DNA of the CDR3 is TGTGCCATCAGTGACCCAGGGGAGGTGGCCACTGAAGCTTTCTTT. The rearrangement joins TRBV10-3 to TRBJ1-1; a possible D gene is TRBD1 (6 bases). The CDR3 consists of 15 residues. V lost 3 bases and J lost 4, with 15 bases in between. Germline-derived CDR1 and CDR2 are ENHRY and SYGVKD.

The rearrangement links TRBV7-8 to TRBJ2-5; a weak D match, TRBD2 (6 bases). Trimming took 0 bases from V and 2 from J, leaving 10 bases between them. The CDR3 has 15 residues. Germline V gives CDR1 SGHVS, CDR2 FQNEAQ. Here the CDR3 reads CASSLALGGQETQYF. In DNA form, the CDR3 reads TGTGCCAGCAGCTTAGCGCTGGGGGGTCAAGAGACCCAGTACTTC.

This chain uses TRBV18 with TRBJ1-5; possible D gene TRBD1, 5 bases. CDR1 is KGHSH and CDR2 is LQKENI in the germline V gene. V was pared by 2 bases and J by 2 bases, with 28 bases between. This CDR3 region has 21 residues. This CDR3 reads CASSPGRGPLEGYDRNQPQHF. The CDR3 DNA follows: TGTGCCAGCTCACCAGGAAGGGGACCCTTGGAAGGGTATGATCGCAATCAGCCCCAGCATTTT.

This clone came up once. The chain joins TRBV9 to TRBJ2-3, with no clear D. V was pared by 1 base and J by 1 base, with 13 bases between. Germline V lookup: CDR1 SGDLS, CDR2 YYNGEE. The CDR3 covers 16 residues. For the CDR3, the DNA is TGTGCCAGCAGCGTAACTCTACCAGAGGGCACAGATACGCAGTATTTT. Protein product: CASSVTLPEGTDTQYF.

The chain couples TRBV7-2 to TRBJ1-5, with TRBD1 matching 9 bases. Germline V gene lookup returns CDR1 SGHTA and CDR2 FQGNSA. V shed 5 bases, J shed 5 bases, and the junction held 10 bases outside the gene matches. The CDR3 covers 16 residues. CDR3 sequence: CASSRGTGQGYQPQHF. The CDR3 nucleotides read TGTGCCAGCAGCCGCGGAACGGGACAGGGATATCAGCCCCAGCATTTT.

The chain has TRBV14 and TRBJ2-7; D ambiguous. Trimming stripped 0 bases from V and 2 bases from J, with 14 bases between. This CDR3 region has 16 residues. In germline, CDR1 is SGHDN, CDR2 FVKESK. CDR3 nucleotides: TGTGCCAGCAGCCAAGATTTCGGCAGGCCGGCCTACGAGCAGTACTTC. It is translated as CASSQDFGRPAYEQYF.

The genes are TRBV18 and TRBJ2-7, with 9 bases lining up with TRBD2. The CDR3 is made up of 16 amino acids. Germline lookup yields CDR1 KGHSH and CDR2 LQKENI. The V gene end was trimmed by 5 bases and the J gene end by 6 bases; junction bases not matched to a gene: 14. CDR3 bases: TGTGCCAGCTCAGCCCTCCCTAGCGGGGCCCTGGTCGAGCAGTACTTC. This translates into CASSALPSGALVEQYF.

This clone turned up a few times. This chain joins TRBV5-8 and TRBJ1-3; maybe TRBD1 (6 bases). V dropped 0 bases and J dropped 0 bases, with 7 bases sitting between them. The V gene's germline CDR1 is SGHTS and CDR2 YDEGEE. The CDR3 contains 15 residues. CDR3 bases: TGTGCCAGCAGCTTGGGCAGGGGCTCTGGAAACACCATATATTTT. Its translation is CASSLGRGSGNTIYF.

CDR3 coding DNA: TGTGCCAGCAGCTTAGTTCCGTTCACTGAAGCTTTCTTT. As protein: CASSLVPFTEAFF. The chain has TRBV7-2 and TRBJ1-1, with D unclear. This CDR3 region has 13 residues. The V end was cut by 1 base, the J end by 4 bases, with 7 bases between. Looked up from germline, CDR1 is SGHTA and CDR2 is FQGNSA.

The CDR3 nucleotides are TGTGCCATCAGCGGACAGGGGGATAATTCACCCCTCCACTTT. Translating gives CAISGQGDNSPLHF. J is TRBJ1-6 and V is TRBV10-3, with 10 bases lining up with TRBD1. This CDR3 comprises 14 residues. V shed 6 bases, J shed 5 bases, and the junction held 1 base outside the gene matches. Germline lookup yields CDR1 ENHRY and CDR2 SYGVKD.

This chain uses TRBV5-1 with TRBJ2-5; TRBD1 matches 7 bases. In germline, CDR1 is SGHRS, CDR2 YFSETQ. The CDR3 runs 14 residues. The J segment lost 1 base and the V segment lost 6 bases, leaving 6 bases of the junction unmatched. This chain's CDR3 is CASIAGQAQETQYF. The CDR3 DNA reads TGCGCCAGCATCGCTGGACAGGCCCAAGAGACCCAGTACTTC.

V and J are TRBV7-2 and TRBJ2-7; TRBD2 matches 9 bases. Germline V gene sequence: CDR1 SGHTA, CDR2 FQGNSA. V dropped 1 base and J dropped 4; count of bases not matched to a gene: 11. This CDR3 comprises 17 residues. The CDR3: CASSLGASTSGEYEQYF. The CDR3 DNA reads TGTGCCAGCAGCTTAGGCGCGTCGACTAGCGGTGAATACGAGCAGTACTTC. Full variable domain (outside the CDR3, taken from reference TRBV7-2 and TRBJ2-7): GAGVSQSPSNKVTEKGKDVELRCDPISGHTALYWYRQSLGQGLEFLIYFQGNSAPDKSGLPSDRFSAERTGGSVSTLTIQRTQQEDSAVYLCASSLGASTSGEYEQYFGPGTRLTVT.

Turning to this clone: One junction end disagrees with the germline gene, perhaps due to a read error. The chain combines TRBV19 with TRBJ1-5; TRBD1 is a possible D gene (6 bases). There are 16 residues in the CDR3. CDR1 is LNHDA, CDR2 SQIVND, per germline (reference sequence). CDR3 bases: TGTGCCAGTATTCAGACAGGAATGAATAGCCATCAGCCCCAGCATTTT. It is translated as CASIQTGMNSHQPQHF.

The CDR3 is CSVGTGGNYGYTF. The DNA of the CDR3 is TGCAGCGTTGGGACAGGGGGCAACTATGGCTACACCTTC. The J gene is TRBJ1-2, the V gene TRBV29-1, with 11 bases lining up with TRBD1. J gave up 2 bases and V 4 bases, and 0 bases lay outside the gene matches. Germline V lookup: CDR1 SQVTM, CDR2 ANQGSEA. The CDR3 extends over 13 amino acids.

The gene calls are TRBV30 and TRBJ1-5; D call uncertain. Germline V gene data show CDR1 as GTSNPN and CDR2 as SVGIG (reference sequence). Trimming removed 4 bases at V and 2 bases at J, with 3 bases between. This CDR3 has 11 residues. CDR3 sequence: CAWKCNQPQHF. The DNA for the CDR3 is TGTGCCTGGAAATGCAATCAGCCCCAGCATTTT.

This sequence joins TRBV10-1 and TRBJ2-3, with D perhaps matching TRBD2 (5 bases). The germline gives CDR1 WNHNN, CDR2 SYGVQD (reference sequence). V lost 1 base and J 5 bases, leaving 13 bases between the germline ends. The length of the CDR3 is 15 residues. In DNA form, the CDR3 reads TGCGCCAGCAGTGAGTTAGGGATTCGGGGAGATACGCAGTATTTT. This sequence encodes CASSELGIRGDTQYF.

The V call is TRBV5-6, the J call TRBJ1-4; D is unclear. Germline V gene sequence: CDR1 SGHDT, CDR2 YYEEEE. Trimming left V 6 bases short and J 8 bases short, with 17 bases between. This CDR3 has 14 residues. The CDR3 DNA reads TGTGCCAGCACCCACCGGGGAACCTACGAAAAACTGTTTTTT. As protein: CASTHRGTYEKLFF.

J is TRBJ2-3 and V is TRBV11-3; D not resolved. The CDR3 has 14 amino acids. V shed 5 bases and J shed 0 bases, with 9 bases lying between them. Germline V gene lookup returns CDR1 SGHNT and CDR2 YENEEA. CDR3 nucleotide sequence: TGTGCCAGCAGCCCCTACCGTAGCACAGATACGCAGTATTTT. Residues: CASSPYRSTDTQYF. The whole variable domain, filled in from reference TRBV11-3 and TRBJ2-3, reads EAGVVQSPRYKIIEKKQPVAFWCNPISGHNTLYWYLQNLGQGPELLIRYENEEAVDDSQLPKDRFSAERLKGVDSTLKIQPAELGDSAVYLCASSPYRSTDTQYFGPGTRLTVL.

The chain joins TRBV20-1 to TRBJ1-5; D is possibly TRBD1 (6 bases). V gave up 6 bases and J gave up 11 bases, with 11 bases separating them. CDR1 and CDR2 from the germline V gene are DFQATT and SNEGSKA (reference sequence). This CDR3 is 10 amino acids long. DNA of the CDR3: TGCAGTGCCAGGGGCCAGGCCCAGCATTTT. This sequence encodes CSARGQAQHF.

The chain couples TRBV7-7 to TRBJ1-3, with D hard to call. V dropped 1 base and J dropped 5 bases, with 6 bases sitting between them. The CDR3 has 13 amino acids. The germline CDR1 and CDR2 sequences are SSHAT and FNYEAQ (reference sequence). CDR3 bases: TGTGCCAGCAGCTTAGGGCCGAGAAACACCATATATTTT. This sequence encodes CASSLGPRNTIYF.

The chain recombines TRBV7-6 with TRBJ1-3; weak D call: TRBD1 (5 bases). This CDR3 has 13 amino acids. V was cut by 8 bases and J by 11 bases, with 19 bases left in between. The germline CDR1 and CDR2 sequences are SGHVS and FNYEAQ. Written as DNA, the CDR3 is TGTGCCAGCGGGACGGCCGGGAGGAACGCCATATATTTT. Encoded protein: CASGTAGRNAIYF.

This chain links TRBV6-5 with TRBJ2-3; TRBD1 is a possible D gene (6 bases). This CDR3 contains 15 residues. Germline-derived CDR1 and CDR2 are MNHEY and SVGAGI. V lost 5 bases to trimming and J lost 2 bases, with 14 bases between them. Written as DNA, the CDR3 is TGTGCCAGCAGTACGAGACAGGAGAACACAGATACGCAGTATTTT. Translated, it gives CASSTRQENTDTQYF.

The chain links TRBV6-5 to TRBJ2-7; 11 bases line up with TRBD2. CDR1 is MNHEY and CDR2 is SVGAGI in the germline V gene. The V gene end was trimmed by 4 bases and the J gene end by 4 bases; junction bases not matched to a gene: 9. This CDR3 is built from 16 residues. The chain's CDR3 is CASSSLTSGDAYEQYF. The CDR3 nucleotides read TGTGCCAGCAGTTCCTTGACTAGCGGGGACGCTTACGAGCAGTACTTC.